This entry lists 21 T cell receptor beta chains sequenced from one sample in a study of blood T cell repertoires in COVID-19. Repertoires were generated with immunoSEQ multiplex PCR, while TCRdb's copy carries only in-frame clones and drops some. The data show 86,000 or so clones, 91% seen once. Sequences were obtained from peripheral blood. The origin of the receptors is a woman aged 45 to 65 in a cohort sampled during active COVID-19.

V and J are TRBV6-5 and TRBJ2-5; maybe TRBD1 (5 bases). The CDR3 contains 14 residues. Trimming took 7 bases from V and 1 from J, leaving 13 bases between them. From germline, CDR1 is MNHEY and CDR2 SVGAGI. The DNA of the CDR3 is TGTGCCAGCACGAAGACAGTTATCCAAGAGACCCAGTACTTC. Translating it yields CASTKTVIQETQYF.

This sequence joins TRBV7-8 and TRBJ2-4; 9 bases match TRBD2. V was clipped by 5 bases and J by 1 base; unmatched bases: 18. The germline CDR1 and CDR2 sequences are SGHVS and FQNEAQ. The CDR3 length is 20 residues. The CDR3 nucleotides are TGTGCCAGCAGCAAAAAGGGGCTAGCGGGGCCCACGGGGGCCAAAAACATTCAGTACTTC. As protein: CASSKKGLAGPTGAKNIQYF.

This chain links TRBV7-9 with TRBJ2-5; TRBD1 agrees at 8 bases. CDR1 is SEHNR and CDR2 is FQNEAQ in the germline V gene (reference sequence). The CDR3 runs to 14 residues. V lost 5 bases, J lost 3 bases, and 5 bases stayed unmatched. CDR3: CASSRLTGEETQYF. DNA of the CDR3: TGTGCCAGCAGCCGTCTGACAGGGGAAGAGACCCAGTACTTC.

The V gene is TRBV28, the J gene TRBJ2-3; 12 bases fit TRBD2. The CDR3 spans 20 residues. Trimming at V came to 3 bases and at J to 6 bases, leaving 19 bases not matched to a gene. Germline assignment: CDR1 MDHEN and CDR2 SYDVKM. The CDR3 DNA sequence: TGTGCCAGCAGTTTTCAACCCGGGGCTAGCGGGAGGGCGGACTACGATACGCAGTATTTT. Its translation: CASSFQPGASGRADYDTQYF.

With regard to this clone: The germline gene is not matched at one end of the junction; a read error may be the cause. The rearrangement joins TRBV25-1 to TRBJ1-2; D is unresolved. The length of the CDR3 is 11 residues. The V gene's germline CDR1 is MGHDK and CDR2 SYGVNS. The CDR3 loop is CASSESSGYTF. For the CDR3, the DNA is TGTGCCAGCAGCGAATCTAGCGGCTACACCTTC.

This clone appeared once. The chain recombines TRBV3-1 (or the pseudogene TRBV3-2) with TRBJ2-3, with TRBD1 as a possible D gene (5 bases). The CDR3 runs 13 residues. Germline lookup yields CDR1 LGHDT and CDR2 YNNKEL (reference sequence). V was shortened by 0 bases and J by 5 bases, with 6 bases between the two germline ends. The CDR3 DNA reads TGTGCCAGCAGCCAAGATAGGGGAGATACGCAGTATTTT. Protein: CASSQDRGDTQYF.

The CDR3 DNA is TGTGCCAGCAGTTTATCCCTTGCACTAGCTCGGGTCGAGCAGTACTTC. Its protein product is CASSLSLALARVEQYF. The chain couples TRBV27 to TRBJ2-7; D may be TRBD2 (6 bases). CDR1 is MNHEY and CDR2 is SMNVEV in the germline V gene (reference sequence). The CDR3 is 16 residues long. V lost 0 bases, J lost 6 bases, and 18 bases lay in between.

J is TRBJ2-5 and V is TRBV30, with a weak D call TRBD1 (5 bases). Germline lookup yields CDR1 GTSNPN and CDR2 SVGIG (reference sequence). The CDR3 spans 13 residues. V shed 3 bases and J shed 1 base, with 9 bases lying between them. This CDR3 reads CAWSGHIQETQYF. DNA of the CDR3: TGTGCCTGGAGCGGACATATCCAAGAGACCCAGTACTTC.

The chain joins TRBV5-6 to TRBJ1-2; maybe TRBD1 (6 bases). The V end was cut by 3 bases, the J end by 0 bases, with 15 bases between. This CDR3 region has 16 residues. The germline CDR1 and CDR2 sequences are SGHDT and YYEEEE. CDR3 nucleotide sequence: TGTGCCAGCAGCTACTTCGAGAACAGGGCTAACTATGGCTACACCTTC. Protein sequence: CASSYFENRANYGYTF.

The chain is built from TRBV20-1 and TRBJ1-2; D possibly corresponds to TRBD1 (5 bases). The CDR3 totals 11 residues. Trimming removed 6 bases from V and 8 bases from J, with 13 bases in between. From germline, CDR1 is DFQATT and CDR2 SNEGSKA (reference sequence). The CDR3 loop reads CSATPGGGYTF. The DNA of the CDR3 is TGCAGTGCAACCCCTGGGGGGGGCTACACCTTC.

V and J are TRBV29-1 and TRBJ2-5; no clear D gene. This CDR3 has 11 amino acids. Trimming cost V 6 bases and J 5 bases, with 10 bases left between them. The germline V gene has CDR1 SQVTM and CDR2 ANQGSEA. CDR3 amino acids: CSVKPLETQYF. CDR3 nucleotide sequence: TGCAGCGTAAAACCACTGGAGACCCAGTACTTC.

This clone was seen just once. This rearrangement joins TRBV7-8 to TRBJ2-1, with 10 positions matching TRBD2. In germline, CDR1 is SGHVS, CDR2 FQNEAQ. CDR3 size: 14 residues. Trimming at V came to 4 bases and at J to 6 bases, leaving 3 bases not matched to a gene. CDR3 in amino acids: CASSSAGGPNEQFF. The DNA of the CDR3 is TGTGCCAGCAGCTCAGCGGGAGGGCCCAATGAGCAGTTCTTC.

The J gene is TRBJ2-7, the V gene TRBV5-1, with 9 bases fitting TRBD1. The germline CDR1 and CDR2 sequences are SGHRS and YFSETQ. Trimming took 7 bases from V and 6 from J; bases not matched to a gene: 11. The CDR3 sequence is 14 residues long. The CDR3, as DNA: TGCGCCAGCCGGCCCGGGACAGGGTACGGCGAGCAGTACTTC. As protein: CASRPGTGYGEQYF.

The chain employs TRBV7-3 and TRBJ2-5; D is unclear. The CDR3 has 15 residues. Trimming removed 1 base at V and 0 bases at J, with 9 bases between. The germline V gene encodes CDR1 SGHTA and CDR2 FQGTGA. The CDR3 here is CASSLRSGNQETQYF. The DNA of the CDR3 is TGTGCCAGCAGCTTAAGGTCAGGAAACCAAGAGACCCAGTACTTC.

The rearrangement uses TRBV28 and TRBJ2-3; the D gene is possibly TRBD2 (6 bases). V was clipped by 5 bases and J by 5 bases, with 11 bases between them. In germline, CDR1 is MDHEN, CDR2 SYDVKM. The CDR3 consists of 13 residues. The chain's CDR3 is CASSRGFKDTQYF. The CDR3 DNA follows: TGTGCCAGCAGTCGGGGGTTTAAAGATACGCAGTATTTT.

The chain employs TRBV11-2 and TRBJ1-6; D may be TRBD1 (6 bases). Trimming left V 4 bases short and J 7 bases short, with 20 bases between. Looked up from germline, CDR1 is SGHAT and CDR2 is FQNNGV. The length of the CDR3 is 17 residues. The DNA for the CDR3 is TGTGCCAGCAGCTCTAACATGGGGGCGCGTATGAATTCACCCCTCCACTTT. Its translation is CASSSNMGARMNSPLHF.

The chain is built from TRBV27 and TRBJ2-7; TRBD2 agrees at 10 bases. Unmatched junction bases numbered 6, after V lost 3 bases and J lost 7 bases. Looked up from germline, CDR1 is MNHEY and CDR2 is SMNVEV (reference sequence). The length of the CDR3 is 14 residues. The CDR3 coding sequence is TGTGCCAGCAGTTTCTCTAGCGGGAGTGGAGAGCAGTACTTC. Translated, it gives CASSFSSGSGEQYF.

The chain is built from TRBV12-3 or TRBV12-4 and TRBJ1-1; 9 bases are a match to TRBD1. V dropped 5 bases and J dropped 5; count of bases not matched to a gene: 3. This CDR3 region has 13 residues. CDR3 nucleotide sequence: TGTGCCAGCAGTCCGGGACAGGGTACTGAAGCTTTCTTT. Amino acids: CASSPGQGTEAFF.

This clone was observed once. The chain employs TRBV5-1 and TRBJ2-7; 8 bases agree with TRBD1. V shed 1 base and J 4 bases; nucleotides not matched to a gene: 1. Per germline, CDR1 SGHRS and CDR2 YFSETQ. This CDR3 comprises 13 residues. CDR3 protein: CASSLRQGYEQYF. The CDR3 nucleotides read TGCGCCAGCAGCTTGAGACAGGGGTACGAGCAGTACTTC. The full variable domain, completed using reference TRBV5-1 and TRBJ2-7, is KAGVTQTPRYLIKTRGQQVTLSCSPISGHRSVSWYQQTPGQGLQFLFEYFSETQRNKGNFPGRFSGRQFSNSRSEMNVSTLELGDSALYLCASSLRQGYEQYFGPGTRLTVT.

The chain carries TRBV3-1 (or the pseudogene TRBV3-2) and TRBJ1-3; 8 nucleotides agree with TRBD1. Per germline, CDR1 LGHDT and CDR2 YNNKEL (reference sequence). The CDR3 has 15 amino acids. The V gene end was trimmed by 5 bases and the J gene end by 4 bases; junction bases not matched to a gene: 7. CDR3 in DNA: TGTGCCAGCAGCTTCCGACAGGGGAAGGGAAACACCATATATTTT. This translates into CASSFRQGKGNTIYF.

The J gene is TRBJ2-7, the V gene TRBV19; D uncertain. Germline CDR1 is LNHDA and CDR2 is SQIVND (reference sequence). V lost 6 bases to trimming and J lost 4 bases, with 13 bases between them. The CDR3 has 13 residues. CDR3 protein: CASSPSALYEQYF. In DNA form, the CDR3 reads TGTGCCAGTAGCCCCAGCGCGTTATACGAGCAGTACTTC.